Below are 17 T cell receptor beta chains sequenced from a single sample in a study of blood T cell repertoires in COVID-19. Using immunoSEQ multiplex PCR, the repertoire was profiled, and TCRdb retains in-frame clones only, with some absent. The table includes approximately 440,000 clones, around 90% detected once. The sequenced sample consisted of PBMCs or T cells enriched from blood (not recorded which). Every receptor here comes from a woman under 30 who had recovered from COVID-19.

The chain is built from TRBV25-1 and TRBJ2-1; D perhaps matches TRBD1 (5 bases). Trimming pared 0 bases from V and 6 bases from J, leaving 12 bases between. The CDR3 has 15 residues. From germline, CDR1 is MGHDK and CDR2 SYGVNS. The chain's CDR3 is CASSEYRETLNEQFF. Here the CDR3 DNA reads TGTGCCAGCAGTGAATACAGGGAAACCCTCAATGAGCAGTTCTTC.

The rearrangement links TRBV2 to TRBJ2-5, with D maybe TRBD2 (6 bases). CDR1 and CDR2 from the germline V gene are SNHLY and FYNNEI. The CDR3 covers 16 residues. V dropped 7 bases and J dropped 2 bases, with 20 bases sitting between them. CDR3 DNA: TGTGCCAGCACTCCGAACTCCGGGGGTGCTCAAGAGACCCAGTACTTC. As protein: CASTPNSGGAQETQYF.

This CDR3 reads CSVEVAGGITDTQYF. CDR3 nucleotide sequence: TGCAGCGTTGAGGTAGCGGGGGGAATCACAGATACGCAGTATTTT. The chain couples TRBV29-1 to TRBJ2-3, with 10 bases fitting TRBD2. CDR1 is SQVTM, CDR2 ANQGSEA, per germline. The J segment lost 2 bases and the V segment lost 3 bases, leaving 5 bases of the junction unmatched. CDR3 length: 15 amino acids.

V is TRBV6-6 and J is TRBJ1-1, with D possibly TRBD1 on 5 matching bases. CDR3 length equals 15 residues. Germline loops: CDR1 MNHNY, CDR2 SVGAGI (reference sequence). V dropped 5 bases and J dropped 1 base, with 14 bases sitting between them. CDR3 bases: TGTGCCAGCAGTAAACCCTCGGGGGGGAACACTGAAGCTTTCTTT. It specifies CASSKPSGGNTEAFF.

The chain carries TRBV7-9 and TRBJ1-1; 8 bases match TRBD1. The CDR3 is 12 residues long. Germline lookup yields CDR1 SEHNR and CDR2 FQNEAQ (reference sequence). V was clipped by 10 bases and J by 5 bases; unmatched bases: 6. The CDR3 here is CAINQGATEAFF. The CDR3 bases are TGTGCCATCAACCAGGGGGCTACTGAAGCTTTCTTT.

In its sample, this clone was seen once. The gene calls are TRBV5-4 and TRBJ2-1, with 8 bases fitting TRBD1. The germline CDR1 and CDR2 sequences are SGHNT and YYREEE (reference sequence). J gave up 7 bases and V 4 bases, and 16 bases lay outside the gene matches. CDR3 length equals 17 residues. The CDR3 sequence is CASSPGFLRQGTNEQFF. The CDR3 DNA reads as TGTGCCAGCAGCCCTGGCTTCCTTCGACAGGGGACGAATGAGCAGTTCTTC.

This clone appeared once. The chain carries TRBV5-6 and TRBJ2-7; 12 bases match TRBD1. From germline, CDR1 is SGHDT and CDR2 YYEEEE. The CDR3 spans 15 residues. The V segment lost 4 bases and the J segment 4 bases; nucleotides outside the gene matches: 6. CDR3 sequence: CASSPPGQGAYEQYF. CDR3 DNA: TGTGCCAGCAGCCCGCCGGGACAGGGGGCGTACGAGCAGTACTTC.

V usage is TRBV6-6 and J usage is TRBJ2-5, with a weak D call TRBD1 (7 bases). The V gene's germline CDR1 is MNHNY and CDR2 SVGAGI (reference sequence). CDR3 length: 20 amino acids. V was trimmed by 5 bases and J by 2 bases, leaving 30 bases between them. The CDR3: CASSRPTGGGKISLQETQYF. The DNA of the CDR3 is TGTGCCAGCAGTCGCCCGACCGGAGGGGGCAAGATTAGCCTTCAAGAGACCCAGTACTTC.

Comments on this clone: Within the sample, other DNA sequences also encode this same CDR3. This chain links TRBV28 with TRBJ2-7; D perhaps matches TRBD2 (7 bases). The CDR3 totals 13 residues. The V gene lost 3 bases and the J gene lost 5 bases, with 11 bases spanning the gap. The V gene's germline CDR1 is MDHEN and CDR2 SYDVKM. This CDR3 reads CASSFQGRDEQYF. In nucleotides, the CDR3 is TGTGCCAGCAGTTTTCAGGGGAGGGACGAGCAGTACTTC. The complete variable domain, with remaining parts taken from reference TRBV28 and TRBJ2-7, reads DVKVTQSSRYLVKRTGEKVFLECVQDMDHENMFWYRQDPGLGLRLIYFSYDVKMKEKGDIPEGYSVSREKKERFSLILESASTNQTSMYLCASSFQGRDEQYFGPGTRLTVT.

The CDR3 DNA reads as TGTGCCAGCAGCCCCGGACAGTATAATTCACCCCTCCACTTT. It is translated as CASSPGQYNSPLHF. The chain uses TRBV7-9 and TRBJ1-6; perhaps TRBD1 as D (6 bases). The CDR3 consists of 14 residues. CDR1 and CDR2 (germline): SEHNR, FQNEAQ (reference sequence). V lost 5 bases, J lost 4 bases, and 9 bases lay in between.

The chain carries TRBV5-1 and TRBJ1-2; TRBD1 matches 9 bases. The CDR3 is made up of 15 amino acids. Trimming at V came to 4 bases and at J to 4 bases, leaving 8 bases not matched to a gene. Germline CDR1 is SGHRS and CDR2 is YFSETQ. The CDR3 region is CASSLRQGDGYGYTF. For the CDR3, the DNA is TGCGCCAGCAGCCTCAGACAGGGGGACGGCTATGGCTACACCTTC.

This clone was observed once. This chain joins TRBV18 and TRBJ1-4; D remains ambiguous. The CDR3 runs 15 residues. Per the germline V gene, CDR1 is KGHSH and CDR2 is LQKENI. Trimming took off 1 base at V and 5 bases at J, with 11 bases between the two ends. Here the CDR3 reads CASSPRADRNEKLFF. The CDR3, as DNA: TGTGCCAGCTCACCACGGGCTGATCGAAATGAAAAACTGTTTTTT.

This clone was seen more than once but under ten times. The chain couples TRBV30 to TRBJ1-5, with TRBD1 identical over 8 bases. The germline V gene encodes CDR1 GTSNPN and CDR2 SVGIG (reference sequence). The CDR3 is 14 amino acids. V lost 0 bases to trimming and J lost 9 bases; unmatched junction nucleotides: 7. The CDR3, as DNA: TGTGCCTGGAGTGTATCAGGGGGCTCGCCGCCCCAGCATTTT. Amino acids: CAWSVSGGSPPQHF. Filled out from reference TRBV30 and TRBJ1-5, the complete variable domain reads SQTIHQWPATLVQPVGSPLSLECTVEGTSNPNLYWYRQAAGRGLQLLFYSVGIGQISSEVPQNLSASRPQDRQFILSSKKLLLSDSGFYLCAWSVSGGSPPQHFGDGTRLSIL.

The chain links TRBV6-2 or TRBV6-3 to TRBJ2-5; 8 bases are a match to TRBD1. The CDR3 is 14 residues long. V was clipped by 6 bases and J by 2 bases; unmatched bases: 5. The V gene's germline CDR1 is MNHEY and CDR2 SVGEGT. The CDR3 DNA follows: TGTGCCAGCAGCCTGACAGGGGTGCAAGAGACCCAGTACTTC. Protein: CASSLTGVQETQYF.

J is TRBJ1-3 and V is TRBV11-2, with TRBD1 matching over 9 bases. Germline values: CDR1 SGHAT, CDR2 FQNNGV. The CDR3 has 15 amino acids. The V gene end was trimmed by 5 bases and the J gene end by 4 bases; junction bases not matched to a gene: 6. The CDR3 loop is CASSPRQGGGNTIYF. The CDR3, as DNA: TGTGCCAGCAGCCCCCGACAGGGGGGGGGAAACACCATATATTTT.

CDR3 loop: CASSFDGALEDTQYF. In DNA form, the CDR3 reads TGCGCCAGCAGCTTCGATGGGGCCCTTGAGGATACGCAGTATTTT. The chain links TRBV5-1 to TRBJ2-3, with D tentatively TRBD1 (5 bases). There are 15 residues in the CDR3. The V gene's germline CDR1 is SGHRS and CDR2 YFSETQ. Trimming left V 2 bases short and J 6 bases short, with 16 bases between. The full variable domain, its missing parts supplied by reference TRBV5-1 and TRBJ2-3, is KAGVTQTPRYLIKTRGQQVTLSCSPISGHRSVSWYQQTPGQGLQFLFEYFSETQRNKGNFPGRFSGRQFSNSRSEMNVSTLELGDSALYLCASSFDGALEDTQYFGPGTRLTVL.

The chain recombines TRBV6-6 with TRBJ1-2; the D gene is possibly TRBD1 (6 bases). This CDR3 has 15 amino acids. Between the trimmed V and J ends, which lost 6 bases and 0 bases, there was a span of 14 bases. Germline CDR1 reads MNHNY; CDR2 reads SVGAGI (reference sequence). The CDR3 here is CASSQPRTANYGYTF. The CDR3 coding sequence is TGTGCCAGCAGCCAACCTCGGACAGCTAACTATGGCTACACCTTC.